These 2 T cell receptor beta chains were sequenced from one sample in a study of preoperative IRX-2 immunotherapy in early breast cancer. The assay was immunoSEQ multiplex PCR, and TCRdb's table has in-frame clones only and misses some. The sample has around 95,000 clones; 75% to 90% are singletons. The sample's treatment: preoperative locoregional IRX-2 cytokine immunotherapy. The material was tumor tissue, obtained after IRX-2 immunotherapy. The receptors come from a human donor with breast cancer.

V gene TRBV6-8 combines with J gene TRBJ2-2, with 7 bases that match TRBD1. The CDR3 extends over 13 amino acids. Trimming cost V 6 bases and J 7 bases; bases outside gene matches: 5. Germline V gives CDR1 MNHGY, CDR2 SAAAGT. CDR3 amino acids: CASRETGFGELFF. CDR3 sequence (DNA): TGTGCCAGCAGGGAGACAGGGTTCGGGGAGCTGTTTTTT.

The chain uses TRBV5-1 and TRBJ2-1; 13 nucleotides agree with TRBD2. Germline loops: CDR1 SGHRS, CDR2 YFSETQ. Germline trimming cut 4 bases from V and 4 bases from J; bases unmatched to any gene: 2. CDR3 length equals 15 residues. As DNA, the CDR3 is TGCGCCAGCAGCAAGACTAGCGGGGGGTACAATGAGCAGTTCTTC. Translation gives CASSKTSGGYNEQFF.